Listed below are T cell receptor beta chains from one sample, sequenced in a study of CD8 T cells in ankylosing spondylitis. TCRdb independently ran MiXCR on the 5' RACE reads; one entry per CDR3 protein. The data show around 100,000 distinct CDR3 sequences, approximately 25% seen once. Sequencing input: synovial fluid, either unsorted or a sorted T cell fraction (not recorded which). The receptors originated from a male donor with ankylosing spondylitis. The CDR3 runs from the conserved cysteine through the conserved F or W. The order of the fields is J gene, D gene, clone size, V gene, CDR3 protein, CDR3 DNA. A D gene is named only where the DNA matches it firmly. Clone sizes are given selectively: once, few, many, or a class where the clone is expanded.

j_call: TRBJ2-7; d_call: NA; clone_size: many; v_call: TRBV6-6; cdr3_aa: CASSSKGSGEQYF; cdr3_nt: TGTGCCAGCAGTTCCAAGGGGAGCGGCGAGCAGTACTTC
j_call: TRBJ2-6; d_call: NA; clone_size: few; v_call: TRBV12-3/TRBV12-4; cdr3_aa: CASSFREVFSGANVLTF; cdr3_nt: TGTGCCAGCAGTTTCAGGGAAGTCTTCTCTGGGGCCAACGTCCTGACTTTC
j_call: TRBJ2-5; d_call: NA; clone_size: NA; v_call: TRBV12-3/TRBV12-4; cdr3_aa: CASSLYGHGGRETQYF; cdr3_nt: TGTGCCAGCAGTTTATATGGGCACGGTGGCCGGGAGACCCAGTACTTC
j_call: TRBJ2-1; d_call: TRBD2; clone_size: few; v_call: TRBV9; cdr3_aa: CASSLRLAGVIDEQFF; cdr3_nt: TGTGCCAGCAGCCTTCGACTAGCGGGAGTTATAGATGAGCAGTTCTTC
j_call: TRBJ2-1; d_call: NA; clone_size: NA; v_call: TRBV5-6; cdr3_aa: CASSSLVDEQFF; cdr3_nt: TGTGCCAGCAGCTCCCTAGTAGATGAGCAGTTCTTC
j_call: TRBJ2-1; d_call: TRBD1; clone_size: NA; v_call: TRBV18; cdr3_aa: CASSPRDRDYNEQFF; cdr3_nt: TGTGCCAGCTCACCCCGGGACAGGGATTACAATGAGCAGTTCTTC
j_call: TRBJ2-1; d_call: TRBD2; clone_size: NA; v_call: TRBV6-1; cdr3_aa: CASSTPQRERLNEQFF; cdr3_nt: TGTGCCAGCAGTACCCCTCAGCGGGAGCGACTCAATGAGCAGTTCTTC
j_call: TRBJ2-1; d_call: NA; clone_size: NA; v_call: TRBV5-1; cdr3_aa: CASSPTRYAYNEQFF; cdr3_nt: TGCGCCAGCAGCCCCACTAGGTACGCCTACAATGAGCAGTTCTTC
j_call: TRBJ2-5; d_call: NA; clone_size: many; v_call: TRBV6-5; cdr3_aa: CASSPGNLETQYF; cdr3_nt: TGTGCCAGCAGTCCCGGGAATCTAGAGACCCAGTACTTC
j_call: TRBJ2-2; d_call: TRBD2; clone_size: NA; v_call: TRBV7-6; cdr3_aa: CASSLVGTTTGELFF; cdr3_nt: TGTGCCAGCAGCTTAGTGGGGACTACCACCGGGGAGCTGTTTTTT
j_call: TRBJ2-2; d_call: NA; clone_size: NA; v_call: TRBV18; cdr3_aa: CASSPQGDTGELFF; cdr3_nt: TGTGCCAGCTCACCACAGGGCGACACCGGGGAGCTGTTTTTT
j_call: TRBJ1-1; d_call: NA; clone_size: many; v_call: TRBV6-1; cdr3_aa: CASSLRAGTTEAFF; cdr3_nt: TGTGCCAGCAGTCTCCGAGCAGGGACGACTGAAGCTTTCTTT
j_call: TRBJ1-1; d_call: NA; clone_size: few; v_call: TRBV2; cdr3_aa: CASSTGRGTEAFF; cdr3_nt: TGTGCCAGCAGTACAGGGAGAGGAACTGAAGCTTTCTTT